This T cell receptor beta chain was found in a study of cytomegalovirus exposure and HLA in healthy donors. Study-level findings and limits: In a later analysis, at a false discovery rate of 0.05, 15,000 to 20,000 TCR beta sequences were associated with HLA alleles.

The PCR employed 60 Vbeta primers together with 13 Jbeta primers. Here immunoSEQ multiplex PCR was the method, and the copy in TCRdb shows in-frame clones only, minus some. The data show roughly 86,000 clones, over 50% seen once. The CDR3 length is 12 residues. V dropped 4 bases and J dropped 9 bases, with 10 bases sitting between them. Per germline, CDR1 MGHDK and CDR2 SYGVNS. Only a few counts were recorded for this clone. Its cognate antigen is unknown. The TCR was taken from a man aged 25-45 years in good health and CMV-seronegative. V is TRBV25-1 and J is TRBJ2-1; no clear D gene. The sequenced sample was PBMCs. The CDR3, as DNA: TGTGCCAGCAGTGGTCAGGTTGGTGAGCAGTTCTTC. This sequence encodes CASSGQVGEQFF.